This T cell receptor beta chain was captured in a study of neurological immune-mediated disorders (dated by TCRdb to between 2018 and 2021). A note on the overall study: Peripheral blood TCR-beta repertoires from patients with HTLV-I-associated myelopathy (HAM/TSP), patients with multiple sclerosis, and healthy controls were compared in the study using UMI-based sequencing. Longitudinal samples, technical triplicates and paired sorted CD4+ and CD8+ T-cell subsets, alongside PBMC samples, were included among the roughly 97 TCR-beta libraries. The cohort comprised around 70 subjects: 14 HAM/TSP patients, 35 or so multiple sclerosis patients and around 20 healthy controls. What the study reported, not specific to this receptor: Across subjects, expanded clones never shared an identical CDR3 amino acid sequence, which suggests that the TCR-beta repertoires in every group were private. TCR clonal expansion was highest in HAM/TSP patients and lowest in MS patients, with MS patients falling below even healthy controls.

This clonotype was seen at least ten times. Its antigen remains undetermined. One base away there is no much larger clone; base qualities are not given. cDNA synthesis used template-switch 5'RACE with a primer carrying a 10-nucleotide random unique molecular identifier tagging each TCR transcript. Each sequencing run produced over 170 million TCR-beta sequences covering 15-18 subjects. The RNeasy kit was used for extraction of total RNA. Using the KAPA Real-time Library Amplification kit, TCR-beta VDJ regions were amplified with primers for the TCR constant region and the 5'RACE anchor. A first PCR added sample indexes and Illumina adaptors, and a second PCR then raised library yield. After Ampure bead purification, the roughly 650 bp TCR product was size-selected on a 2% E-gel SizeSelection system. Before pooling, libraries had their quality checked on a Bioanalyzer, their concentration measured with Qubit, and their quantity determined with the Kapa Library Quantification kit. An Illumina HiSeq 2500 was used to sequence the libraries paired-end at 2 x 150 bp. To increase sequence diversity, roughly 24-32% phiX was spiked into each library pool. On the study's bioinformatics: Quality-filtered reads were processed with the UMI-based MiGEC pipeline, which removed over 75% of raw TCR sequences during error correction. IMGT germline references were used for aligning VDJ genes, and each clonotype was defined as a unique CDR3 amino acid sequence together with its V-J genes. Clonal expansion, Shannon diversity, and CDR3 relatedness (CalcPairwiseDistances, ClusterSamples) were evaluated with VDJtools, and phylogenetic trees were built with CLCbio workbench. Expanded clones were defined as having at least 8 unique UMIs, based on coefficient-of-variation modelling across technical triplicates. The raw public data were reprocessed by TCRdb itself: fastp quality trimming at Q25, MiXCR clonotype calling, in-frame beta chains only. Each entry is one CDR3 protein sequence, shown with its most common DNA and genes. The V and J calls here are based on TCRdb, not the publication. This sample holds 35,000 to 50,000 distinct CDR3 sequences; about 15% were observed only once. Clones ranked in the top ten supply roughly 3.4% of the sample.

TCR libraries for sorted subsets were made from about 1 million sorted CD4+ or CD8+ T cells. Peripheral blood was subjected to Ficoll-Hypaque density gradient centrifugation to isolate PBMCs, which were then cryopreserved in liquid nitrogen. Paired sorted CD4+ and CD8+ subsets came from healthy controls, HAM/TSP patients and MS patients. From V the trimming removes 3 bases and from J it removes 0 bases, while the gene matches leave 4 bases of the junction unaccounted for. Including the terminal cysteine and phenylalanine, the CDR3 comprises 16 residues. Of all the DNA, just the CDR3 is kept, 48 bases in frame from base 1. For CDR1 and CDR2, the germline V gene (reference sequence) lists MNHEY and SMNVEV.

The sample consisted of CD4+ T cells from blood. This sequence uses TRBV27 and TRBJ2-1, with 8 middle bases fitting TRBD2. The clonotype comes from a woman aged 55-75 years with HTLV-1-associated myelopathy (HAM/TSP). The CDR3 region: CASSFLAGGSYNEQFF. The sequenced DNA is TGTGCCAGCAGTTTCTTGGCGGGGGGCTCCTACAATGAGCAGTTCTTC.